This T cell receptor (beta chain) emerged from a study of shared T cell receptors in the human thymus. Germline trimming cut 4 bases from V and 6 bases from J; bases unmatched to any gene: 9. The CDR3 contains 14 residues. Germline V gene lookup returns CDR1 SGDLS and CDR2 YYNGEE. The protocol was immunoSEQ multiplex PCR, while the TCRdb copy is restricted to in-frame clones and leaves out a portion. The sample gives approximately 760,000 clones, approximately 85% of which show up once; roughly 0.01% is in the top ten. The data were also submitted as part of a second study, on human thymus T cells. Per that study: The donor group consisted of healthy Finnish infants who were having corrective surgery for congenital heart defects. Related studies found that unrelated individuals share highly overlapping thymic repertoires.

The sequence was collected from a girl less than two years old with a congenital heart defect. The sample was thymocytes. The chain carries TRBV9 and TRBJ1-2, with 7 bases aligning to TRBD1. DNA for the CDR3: TGTGCCAGCAGCTCTCCCGACAGGGAGAATGGCTACACCTTC. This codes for CASSSPDRENGYTF.